A selection of T cell receptor beta chains follows, all from one sample in a study of blood T cell repertoires in COVID-19. Clones were sequenced by immunoSEQ multiplex PCR, and TCRdb holds only the in-frame ones, with some missing. The sample consists of 270,000 or so clones, about 80% of them appearing once. Sequencing was done on a sample of peripheral blood. Receptors were obtained from a human donor in a cohort sampled during active COVID-19. Both conserved end residues are part of each CDR3. The D gene is left open where the match is weak. Size is stated for part of the rows, as once, few or many counts, or as a class when the clone is expanded.

j_call clone_size d_call v_call cdr3_aa cdr3_nt
TRBJ1-2 - - TRBV10-2 CASSDGGGGYTF TGCGCCAGCAGTGACGGAGGAGGCGGCTACACCTTC
TRBJ2-6 - - TRBV3-1/TRBV3-2 CASSQDPGSAGANVLTF TGTGCCAGCAGCCAAGATCCGGGGTCGGCTGGGGCCAACGTCCTGACTTTC
TRBJ2-3 once TRBD2 TRBV9 CASSVAGGSWDTQYF TGTGCCAGCAGCGTAGCTGGCGGGAGTTGGGATACGCAGTATTTT
TRBJ1-4 - - TRBV6-5 CASSYLAGLNEKLFF TGTGCCAGCAGTTACTTAGCCGGACTTAATGAAAAACTGTTTTTT
TRBJ1-2 - TRBD1 TRBV7-9 CASSTTGGAGYTF TGTGCCAGCAGTACTACAGGGGGCGCGGGCTACACCTTC
TRBJ2-7 - - TRBV4-3 CASSQFLSYEQYF TGCGCCAGCAGCCAGTTCCTGTCCTACGAGCAGTACTTC
TRBJ2-5 many - TRBV5-6 CASSRGSETQYF TGTGCCAGCAGCAGGGGAAGCGAGACCCAGTACTTC
TRBJ2-1 - - TRBV5-1 CASSPTGVRASYNEQFF TGCGCCAGCAGCCCGACCGGTGTGCGGGCCAGCTACAATGAGCAGTTCTTC
TRBJ2-7 - - TRBV5-6 CASSLRRSQTYEQYF TGTGCCAGCAGCTTGCGCCGAAGTCAGACCTACGAGCAGTACTTC
TRBJ1-3 - - TRBV3-1/TRBV3-2 CASSPLSGRTGNTIYF TGTGCCAGCAGCCCCCTATCAGGTAGAACTGGAAACACCATATATTTT
TRBJ2-7 - - TRBV3-1/TRBV3-2 CASSQDGWREQYF TGTGCCAGCAGCCAAGACGGGTGGCGCGAGCAGTACTTC
TRBJ2-4 once TRBD1 TRBV28 CASSLTGAPNIQYF TGTGCCAGCAGTTTGACAGGGGCTCCAAACATTCAGTACTTC
TRBJ1-2 - TRBD1 TRBV19 CASSHRGDYGYTF TGTGCCAGTAGCCACAGGGGAGACTATGGCTACACCTTC
TRBJ2-5 - TRBD2 TRBV24-1 CATSDVTSGDQETQYF TGTGCCACCAGTGATGTGACTAGCGGGGATCAAGAGACCCAGTACTTC
TRBJ1-2 once TRBD1 TRBV18 CASSTSGQDGYTF TGTGCCAGCTCAACCAGTGGACAGGATGGCTACACCTTC
TRBJ1-6 - TRBD1 TRBV27 CASSFRGLSPLHF TGTGCCAGCAGTTTCAGGGGGCTTTCACCCCTCCACTTT
TRBJ2-1 - TRBD2 TRBV19 CASMSGGGVNEQFF TGTGCCAGTATGAGCGGGGGGGGTGTCAATGAGCAGTTCTTC
TRBJ2-5 - - TRBV12-3/TRBV12-4 CASSPDYQETQYF TGTGCCAGCAGTCCGGACTATCAAGAGACCCAGTACTTC
TRBJ1-3 - - TRBV5-1 CASSLDGGRSSGNTIYF TGCGCCAGCAGCTTGGACGGAGGACGGAGCTCTGGAAACACCATATATTTT
TRBJ2-7 few - TRBV5-1 CASSLDGAAIYEQYF TGCGCCAGCAGCTTGGATGGAGCAGCCATCTACGAGCAGTACTTC
TRBJ1-3 - - TRBV27 CASSPYLGMPGNTIYF TGTGCCAGCAGTCCATACCTCGGGATGCCCGGAAACACCATATATTTT
TRBJ2-1 - TRBD1 TRBV5-1 CASSSTGGSSDEQFF TGCGCCAGCAGCTCGACAGGGGGGAGTTCGGATGAGCAGTTCTTC
TRBJ1-2 - - TRBV18 CASSPGEAGYTF TGTGCCAGCTCACCTGGGGAGGCTGGCTACACCTTC
TRBJ2-5 - TRBD1 TRBV10-3 CAISVGTGGAFSETQYF TGTGCCATCAGTGTGGGGACAGGGGGCGCATTCTCAGAGACCCAGTACTTC
TRBJ2-5 - TRBD2 TRBV18 CASSPLTSGGPGGETQYF TGTGCCAGCTCACCCCTGACTAGCGGGGGCCCCGGGGGAGAGACCCAGTACTTC
TRBJ2-5 - - TRBV3-1/TRBV3-2 CASSRGYREGETQYF TGTGCCAGCAGCCGCGGCTACAGGGAGGGAGAGACCCAGTACTTC
TRBJ1-6 few TRBD1 TRBV28 CASISPGTGNSPLHF TGTGCCAGCATCTCACCCGGGACAGGGAATTCACCCCTCCACTTT